This T cell receptor (beta chain) is from a study of neurological immune-mediated disorders. TCRdb processed the 5' RACE reads anew with MiXCR; each CDR3 protein has one entry. The data contain some 60,000 distinct CDR3 sequences, around 11% of them singletons. Whole-study findings and limits: None of the CDR3 amino acid sequences of expanded clones recurred across subjects, suggesting private repertoires in all groups.

The CDR3 is 20 amino acids. Germline V gives CDR1 SGHNT, CDR2 YENEEA. Trimming removed 3 bases from V and 5 bases from J; junction bases left unmatched: 19. In the case of this clonotype: Antigen: not known.

Regarding time point: longitudinal time-point 1 (baseline). The chain recombines TRBV11-3 with TRBJ2-2, with 9 bases fitting TRBD1. This receptor was taken from a male donor with HTLV-1-associated myelopathy (HAM/TSP). Sequenced material: PBMCs. The CDR3 reads CASSFGGMWGQGILTGELFF. The CDR3 DNA reads as TGTGCCAGCAGCTTTGGTGGGATGTGGGGACAGGGAATTTTGACCGGGGAGCTGTTTTTT.